This TCR beta chain was observed in a study of cytomegalovirus exposure and HLA in healthy donors. Between the trimmed V and J ends, which lost 5 bases and 4 bases, there was a span of 18 bases. Germline values: CDR1 LNHDA, CDR2 SQIVND (reference sequence). The CDR3 length is 16 residues. As for this clone: The antigen is not known.

Study results and limitations: Earlier analysis found most TCR beta V segments productive about 87% or about 30% of the time.

Both 60 Vbeta primers and 13 Jbeta primers went into the PCR. Generated by immunoSEQ multiplex PCR, the TCRdb table keeps only in-frame clones and is missing some. The sample yields 50,000 to 65,000 clones, around three quarters seen once. Though probably carrying unrecorded immune exposures, donors were nominally healthy at sampling. The V and J genes are TRBV19 and TRBJ2-1, with D maybe TRBD2 (6 bases). This TCR derives from a woman in her 50s in good health and CMV-seropositive. The sequencing input was PBMCs. The CDR3, as DNA: TGTGCCAGTAGTGGACTCTTCGGCGGGGAGTACAATGAGCAGTTCTTC. It translates to CASSGLFGGEYNEQFF.